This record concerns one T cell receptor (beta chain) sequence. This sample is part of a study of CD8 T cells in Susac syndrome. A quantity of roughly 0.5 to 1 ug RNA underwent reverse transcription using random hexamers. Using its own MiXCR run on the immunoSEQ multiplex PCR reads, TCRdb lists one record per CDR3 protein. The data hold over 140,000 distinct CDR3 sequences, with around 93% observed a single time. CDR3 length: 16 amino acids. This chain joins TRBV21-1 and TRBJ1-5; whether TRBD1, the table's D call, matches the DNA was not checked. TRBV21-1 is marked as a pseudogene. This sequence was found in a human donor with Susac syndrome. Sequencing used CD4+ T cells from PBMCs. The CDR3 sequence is CASSKNQHRVNQPQHF. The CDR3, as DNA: TGTGCCAGCAGCAAAAACCAACACAGGGTCAATCAGCCCCAGCATTTT.